This T cell receptor beta chain originates from a study of OX40 agonist ivuxolimab in advanced cancers. Whole-study context: Patients were given ivuxolimab, an antibody that agonizes OX40 (CD134).

CDR1 and CDR2 (germline): GTSNPN, SVGIG (reference sequence). With V trimmed by 3 bases and J by 13 bases, 10 bases remained unmatched. The CDR3 runs 12 residues. This table comes from immunoSEQ multiplex PCR, and its TCRdb copy is limited to in-frame clones, with some not included. The data hold some 90,000 clones, with less than 95% observed a single time. Findings and limits, study-wide: The study found that CD8+ T cells averaged more expanded clones than CD4+. At 0.1 to 3.0 mg/kg and by week 6, clonal expansion occurred in CD4+ and CD8+ blood T cells. In the expanded peripheral T cells, antigen specificity was never determined.

On this clone itself: Its specificity is not known.

The chain carries TRBV30 and TRBJ1-2; 8 nucleotides line up with TRBD1. This material consisted of CD4+ or CD8+ T cells sorted from blood, taken in a trial of the OX40 agonist ivuxolimab. The origin of this receptor is an adult with an advanced solid tumor such as melanoma, head and neck, liver or kidney cancer. This CDR3 is CAWSRTGNSGTF. The CDR3 region has the DNA TGTGCCTGGAGCCGGACAGGGAATTCAGGCACCTTC.